This T cell receptor (beta chain) was retrieved from a study of blood T cell repertoires in COVID-19. As for the study in general: Samples taken during acute and convalescent COVID-19 were collected in the United States, Italy and Spain.

Individuals aged roughly 18 to 95 years were recruited from 20 to 25 US areas. Categorization into cohorts depended on clinical history that participants reported. Per the original data handling: Reference gene primer amplification in the assay estimated nucleated cell counts. Sequencing used immunoSEQ multiplex PCR; TCRdb keeps in-frame clones, though not all of them. The DNA gave D and trimming, while V, J and clone size come from that table. The sample consists of some 250,000 clones, 70% to 90% of them appearing once. Sequencing was performed on PBMCs or T cells enriched from blood (not recorded which). The receptor's source is a woman between 50 and 59 years old who had recovered from COVID-19.

The CDR3 loop is CASSLDGGRDSPLHF. Written as DNA, the CDR3 is TGCGCCAGCAGCTTGGATGGGGGCCGCGATTCACCCCTCCACTTT. The chain is built from TRBV5-1 and TRBJ1-6, with D perhaps TRBD1 (6 bases). V shed 0 bases and J shed 8 bases, with 12 bases lying between them. The CDR3 loop spans 15 amino acids. The germline gives CDR1 SGHRS, CDR2 YFSETQ.